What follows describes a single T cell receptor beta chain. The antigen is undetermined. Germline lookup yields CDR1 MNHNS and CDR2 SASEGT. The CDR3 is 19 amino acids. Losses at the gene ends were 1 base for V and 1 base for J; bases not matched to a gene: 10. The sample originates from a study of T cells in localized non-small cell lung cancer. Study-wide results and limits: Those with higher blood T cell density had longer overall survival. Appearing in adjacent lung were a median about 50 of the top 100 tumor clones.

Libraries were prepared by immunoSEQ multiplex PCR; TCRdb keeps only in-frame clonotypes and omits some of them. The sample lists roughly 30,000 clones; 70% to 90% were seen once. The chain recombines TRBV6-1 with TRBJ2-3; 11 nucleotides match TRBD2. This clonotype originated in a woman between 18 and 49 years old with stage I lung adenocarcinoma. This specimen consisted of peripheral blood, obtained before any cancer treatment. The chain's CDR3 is CASSEVGSGRGMGTDTQYF. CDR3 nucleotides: TGTGCCAGCAGTGAAGTCGGTAGCGGGAGGGGGATGGGCACAGATACGCAGTATTTT.